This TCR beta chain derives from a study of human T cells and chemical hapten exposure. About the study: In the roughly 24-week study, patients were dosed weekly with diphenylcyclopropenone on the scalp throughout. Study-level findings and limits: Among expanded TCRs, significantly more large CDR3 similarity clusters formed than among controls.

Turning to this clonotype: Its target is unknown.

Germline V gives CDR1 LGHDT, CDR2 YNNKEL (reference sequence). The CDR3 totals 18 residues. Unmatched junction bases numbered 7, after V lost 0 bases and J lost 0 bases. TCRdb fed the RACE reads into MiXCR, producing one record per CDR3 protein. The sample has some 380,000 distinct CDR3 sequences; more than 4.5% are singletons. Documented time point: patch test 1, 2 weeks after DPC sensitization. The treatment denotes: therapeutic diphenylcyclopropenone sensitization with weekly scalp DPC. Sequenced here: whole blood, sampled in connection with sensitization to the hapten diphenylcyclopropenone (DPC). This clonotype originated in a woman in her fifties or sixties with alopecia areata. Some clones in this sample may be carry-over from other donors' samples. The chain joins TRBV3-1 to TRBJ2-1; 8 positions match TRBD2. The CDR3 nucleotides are TGTGCCAGCAGCCAAGATCTGATTAGCGGGGACTCCTACAATGAGCAGTTCTTC. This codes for CASSQDLISGDSYNEQFF.